One and the same sample provided the 13 T cell receptor beta chains below, sequenced in a study of neurological immune-mediated disorders. TCRdb analysed the 5' RACE reads with MiXCR anew, one entry per CDR3 protein. The sample holds nearly 45,000 distinct CDR3 sequences; approximately 11% are singletons and the top ten take roughly 1.3%. Source material: PBMCs. The source is a female donor in good health.

This clonotype was picked up many times. The rearrangement joins TRBV10-3 to TRBJ2-3; 9 nucleotides line up with TRBD2. Germline CDR1 is ENHRY and CDR2 is SYGVKD. This CDR3 comprises 16 residues. The junction had 3 bases not matched to a gene; V was cut back by 2 bases and J by 0 bases. In nucleotides, the CDR3 is TGTGCCATCAGTGAGAGACTAGCGGAGAGCACAGATACGCAGTATTTT. It yields the protein CAISERLAESTDTQYF.

This chain joins TRBV29-1 and TRBJ2-2; D is ambiguous. This CDR3 has 15 residues. CDR1 is SQVTM and CDR2 is ANQGSEA in the germline V gene. Here the CDR3 reads CIGSMGSANTGELFF. The DNA for the CDR3 is TGCATCGGTTCCATGGGGTCCGCGAACACCGGGGAGCTGTTTTTT.

This clonotype was detected many times. CDR3 nucleotide sequence: TGTGCCAGCAGCGTACCCGGCTCTGGAAACACCATATATTTT. It translates to CASSVPGSGNTIYF. V gene TRBV9 combines with J gene TRBJ1-3; D is unresolved. CDR3 length equals 14 residues. Germline loops: CDR1 SGDLS, CDR2 YYNGEE. V was trimmed by 1 base and J by 0 bases, leaving 5 bases between them.

This clonotype was recorded many times. The V gene is TRBV9, the J gene TRBJ1-3, with D hard to call. Trimming removed 4 bases from V and 0 bases from J, with 14 bases in between. The V gene's germline CDR1 is SGDLS and CDR2 YYNGEE. This CDR3 contains 16 residues. The CDR3 reads CASSPTGVHSGNTIYF. The CDR3 DNA follows: TGTGCCAGCAGCCCCACCGGGGTTCACTCTGGAAACACCATATATTTT.

This clonotype has at least ten counts. This chain joins TRBV21-1 and TRBJ2-1; the table's D call of TRBD2 was not tested on the DNA. TRBV21-1 is marked as a pseudogene. CDR3 length equals 14 residues. The CDR3 DNA sequence: TGTGCCAGCAGCTCCAGGACTAGCGAGAATGAGCAGTTCTTC. This sequence encodes CASSSRTSENEQFF.

The chain carries TRBV20-1 and TRBJ1-2, with D uncertain. The V gene's germline CDR1 is DFQATT and CDR2 SNEGSKA (reference sequence). The CDR3 is made up of 13 amino acids. V lost 3 bases and J 8 bases, leaving 16 bases between the germline ends. The CDR3 reads CSARASGTGGYTF. The CDR3 coding sequence is TGCAGTGCTAGGGCCAGCGGAACGGGGGGCTACACCTTC.

The V call is TRBV15, the J call TRBJ2-7; 8 nucleotides align to TRBD2. The CDR3 spans 16 residues. Germline-derived CDR1 and CDR2 are LNHNV and YYDKDF (reference sequence). The V and J ends lost 0 bases and 5 bases, in that order; junction bases with no gene match: 9. The DNA for the CDR3 is TGTGCCACCAGCAGAGATCGGAGGACTAGCAGGCACGAGCAGTACTTC. Translated, it gives CATSRDRRTSRHEQYF.

This clonotype was picked up many times. This chain links TRBV20-1 with TRBJ1-5; a possible D gene is TRBD1 (5 bases). V was cut by 2 bases and J by 2 bases, with 7 bases left in between. The CDR3 runs to 13 residues. CDR1 DFQATT and CDR2 SNEGSKA come from the germline V gene (reference sequence). CDR3 in amino acids: CSARRDGNQPQHF. The DNA for the CDR3 is TGCAGTGCTAGAAGGGACGGCAATCAGCCCCAGCATTTT.

This clonotype has ten or more counts. The chain joins TRBV11-2 to TRBJ2-7; D not certain. V lost 2 bases and J lost 3, with 8 bases in between. CDR1 is SGHAT and CDR2 is FQNNGV in the germline V gene. The CDR3 is made up of 13 amino acids. In DNA, the CDR3 is TGTGCCAGCAGCTTATTTCAACTCTACGAGCAGTACTTC. The encoded protein is CASSLFQLYEQYF.

This clonotype is deemed medium-sized (0.01 to 0.1%). This chain links TRBV3-1 with TRBJ1-1; no clear D gene. CDR1 and CDR2 (germline): LGHDT, YNNKEL (reference sequence). The V gene lost 4 bases and the J gene lost 1 base, with 7 bases spanning the gap. The CDR3 has 13 amino acids. The CDR3: CASSPHANTEAFF. The CDR3 DNA is TGTGCCAGCAGCCCCCACGCGAACACTGAAGCTTTCTTT.

This clonotype came up many times. V and J are TRBV5-1 and TRBJ2-3; TRBD1 agrees at 10 bases. The CDR3 is made up of 15 amino acids. Per the germline V gene, CDR1 is SGHRS and CDR2 is YFSETQ. V dropped 4 bases and J dropped 2; count of bases not matched to a gene: 4. The DNA of the CDR3 is TGCGCCAGCAGCCGGGACAGGGGCCCCACAGATACGCAGTATTTT. Its protein is CASSRDRGPTDTQYF.

Concerning this clonotype: A much more abundant neighbour one base away suggests this may be a read error. CDR3 amino acids: CASSFGKRGLRNIQYF. In nucleotides, the CDR3 is TGTGCCAGCAGTTTTGGAAAGAGGGGGTTGAGAAACATTCAGTACTTC. V is TRBV12-3 or TRBV12-4 and J is TRBJ2-4, with D possibly TRBD1 on 6 matching bases. The CDR3 has 16 amino acids. V was pared by 3 bases and J by 6 bases, with 18 bases between.

J is TRBJ2-5 and V is TRBV21-1; the table's D call of TRBD1 was not tested on the DNA. TRBV21-1 is reported as a pseudogene. The CDR3 is made up of 17 amino acids. CDR3 loop: CTISKSGGWEYQETQYF. The DNA for the CDR3 is TGTACCATCAGCAAATCTGGGGGATGGGAGTACCAAGAGACCCAGTACTTC.